These 25 T cell receptor beta chains were all obtained from the same sample, sequenced in a study of CD8 T cells in ankylosing spondylitis (dated by TCRdb to the late 2010s). Broader findings and caveats from the paper: A TCR beta motif made up of several highly homologous amino acid variants appeared to be characteristic of blood from ankylosing spondylitis patients.

The library was produced with 5' RACE. TCRdb lists the instrument as Illumina HiSeq 2500. The raw public data were reprocessed by TCRdb itself: fastp quality trimming at Q25, MiXCR clonotype calling, in-frame beta chains only. Rows matching on CDR3 protein sequence are summarized as one entry with the most common DNA and genes. The sample has approximately 500,000 distinct CDR3 sequences on record, about 12% of them singletons. The ten largest clones take up about 6.5% of the sample. These TCRs are of unknown antigen specificity. Sequenced material: blood, either unsorted or a sorted T cell fraction (not recorded which). All receptors come from a male donor with ankylosing spondylitis.

The J gene is TRBJ1-1, the V gene TRBV7-2, with D hard to call. Germline V lookup: CDR1 SGHTA, CDR2 FQGNSA. The CDR3 contains 14 residues. V was shortened by 1 base and J by 1 base, with 7 bases between the two germline ends. The CDR3 region has the DNA TGTGCCAGCAGCTTAGTAGCAAGGAACACTGAAGCTTTCTTT. This gives the protein CASSLVARNTEAFF.

The chain couples TRBV10-3 to TRBJ2-7, with 10 bases that match TRBD2. The trim removed 1 base at V and 4 bases at J, leaving 7 bases unmatched. The CDR3 has 16 residues. Per the germline V gene, CDR1 is ENHRY and CDR2 is SYGVKD. The CDR3 nucleotides are TGTGCCATCAGTGAGTATTCTAGCGGGAGTTCGTACGAGCAGTACTTC. Protein: CAISEYSSGSSYEQYF.

V usage is TRBV20-1 and J usage is TRBJ2-1, with D unclear. The CDR3 length is 13 residues. Germline loops: CDR1 DFQATT, CDR2 SNEGSKA (reference sequence). Trimming removed 6 bases from V and 5 bases from J, with 14 bases in between. The CDR3 region has the DNA TGCAGTGCCGGACGGACGGGCGACAATGAGCAGTTCTTC. It is translated as CSAGRTGDNEQFF.

The genes are TRBV12-3 or TRBV12-4 and TRBJ2-2; 8 nucleotides align to TRBD1. This CDR3 is built from 17 residues. J was trimmed by 2 bases and V by 1 base; bases with no gene match: 6. The CDR3 spells CASSLEFGTGNTGELFF. CDR3 sequence (DNA): TGTGCCAGCAGTTTAGAATTTGGGACAGGAAACACCGGGGAGCTGTTTTTT.

This clonotype was observed a few times. This sequence joins TRBV10-3 and TRBJ2-7, with D unclear. The V and J ends lost 4 bases and 5 bases respectively, with 12 bases between them. CDR3 length: 13 amino acids. Germline V gene data show CDR1 as ENHRY and CDR2 as SYGVKD. CDR3 nucleotide sequence: TGTGCCATCAGTGCCACTTGGGTTAACGAGCAGTACTTC. Its translation: CAISATWVNEQYF.

This clonotype was seen ten or more times. This rearrangement joins TRBV4-1 to TRBJ2-1, with unresolved D. CDR3 length: 15 amino acids. Germline CDR1 MGHRA, CDR2 YSYEKL. V was trimmed by 5 bases and J by 6 bases, leaving 17 bases between them. CDR3 bases: TGCGCCAGCAGCTCCCGAATCGGCTATACCAATGAGCAGTTCTTC. This translates into CASSSRIGYTNEQFF.

The chain has TRBV5-1 and TRBJ2-3; the match to TRBD2 covers 8 bases. In germline, CDR1 is SGHRS, CDR2 YFSETQ. The ends lost 3 bases at V and 2 bases at J; junction bases unmatched: 2. This CDR3 is built from 14 residues. In DNA, the CDR3 is TGCGCCAGCAGCTCAGCGGGAGCCACAGATACGCAGTATTTT. It codes for CASSSAGATDTQYF.

This clonotype was seen a few times. The chain is built from TRBV7-8 and TRBJ2-7, with D hard to call. CDR3 size: 11 residues. CDR1 and CDR2 (germline): SGHVS, FQNEAQ. Trimming took 5 bases from V and 3 from J, leaving 5 bases between them. This chain's CDR3 is CASSDRYEQYV. As DNA, the CDR3 is TGTGCCAGCAGCGACCGCTACGAGCAGTACGTC.

This chain links TRBV12-3 or TRBV12-4 with TRBJ1-4; 7 nucleotides agree with TRBD1. This CDR3 is 15 amino acids long. The V segment lost 5 bases and the J segment 2 bases; nucleotides outside the gene matches: 5. Here the CDR3 DNA reads TGTGCCAGCAGTACACCAGGGGGTACTAATGAAAAACTGTTTTTT. It is translated as CASSTPGGTNEKLFF.

The rearrangement uses TRBV20-1 and TRBJ2-1; TRBD1 aligns across 7 bases. Germline V gene sequence: CDR1 DFQATT, CDR2 SNEGSKA (reference sequence). The trim removed 6 bases at V and 0 bases at J, leaving 14 bases unmatched. The CDR3 is 17 amino acids. The CDR3 coding sequence is TGCAGTGCAGCGAACCTGGGACAGTCGAGCTCCTACAATGAGCAGTTCTTC. Protein sequence: CSAANLGQSSSYNEQFF.

This rearrangement joins TRBV7-8 to TRBJ1-2; D call uncertain. V gave up 4 bases and J gave up 0 bases, with 15 bases separating them. Per the germline V gene, CDR1 is SGHVS and CDR2 is FQNEAQ. The CDR3 contains 16 residues. The CDR3 loop is CASSYRTESTNYGYTF. In DNA, the CDR3 is TGTGCCAGCAGCTATCGGACCGAGTCCACTAACTATGGCTACACCTTC.

The chain carries TRBV5-6 and TRBJ2-5, with TRBD2 matching 7 bases. CDR3 length: 15 amino acids. Germline lookup yields CDR1 SGHDT and CDR2 YYEEEE. V lost 0 bases and J lost 5; bases outside the gene matches: 7. CDR3 sequence: CASSLGDYSRETQYF. The DNA for the CDR3 is TGTGCCAGCAGCTTGGGGGACTACAGTCGGGAGACCCAGTACTTC. The variable domain in full, with the rest retrieved from reference TRBV5-6 and TRBJ2-5, is DAGVTQSPTHLIKTRGQQVTLRCSPKSGHDTVSWYQQALGQGPQFIFQYYEEEERQRGNFPDRFSGHQFPNYSSELNVNALLLGDSALYLCASSLGDYSRETQYFGPGTRLLVL.

This clonotype was seen ten or more times. The chain combines TRBV4-1 with TRBJ2-5; no firm D call. Germline V gene sequence: CDR1 MGHRA, CDR2 YSYEKL. Trimming cost V 5 bases and J 2 bases, with 18 bases left between them. CDR3 length: 16 amino acids. The CDR3 nucleotides read TGCGCCAGCAGCTCTCCTCGGACCGGAGAACAAGAGACCCAGTACTTC. The encoded protein is CASSSPRTGEQETQYF.

In this sample, this clonotype turned up a few times. The V gene is TRBV27, the J gene TRBJ2-4, with D perhaps TRBD2 (5 bases). Germline CDR1 and CDR2: MNHEY and SMNVEV (reference sequence). The V gene lost 3 bases and the J gene lost 8 bases, with 17 bases spanning the gap. This CDR3 region has 15 residues. The CDR3 DNA reads as TGTGCCAGCAGTTTGAGGGCAACCTCTAGGGACATTCAGTACTTC. It encodes CASSLRATSRDIQYF.

This clonotype was counted only a few times. The chain joins TRBV5-1 to TRBJ1-1; D remains unclear. The CDR3 totals 13 residues. Trimming removed 4 bases from V and 11 bases from J, with 18 bases in between. Looked up from germline, CDR1 is SGHRS and CDR2 is YFSETQ. CDR3: CASSVTPGGGAFF. The CDR3 DNA sequence: TGCGCCAGCAGCGTGACCCCTGGAGGAGGGGCTTTCTTT.

This clonotype was counted ten times or more. This rearrangement joins TRBV11-2 to TRBJ1-1; no clear D gene. The CDR3 spans 15 residues. In germline, CDR1 is SGHAT, CDR2 FQNNGV. V was trimmed by 2 bases and J by 1 base, leaving 11 bases between them. CDR3 amino acids: CASSLQTPRNTEAFF. DNA for the CDR3: TGTGCCAGCAGCTTACAGACACCACGGAACACTGAAGCTTTCTTT.

This rearrangement joins TRBV19 to TRBJ1-5; D is unclear. Trimming removed 6 bases at V and 1 base at J, with 10 bases between. The CDR3 runs to 14 residues. Germline CDR1 is LNHDA and CDR2 is SQIVND (reference sequence). The CDR3 nucleotides read TGTGCCAGTAGAAAAAGGGTGAGCAATCAGCCCCAGCATTTT. Amino acids: CASRKRVSNQPQHF.

This clonotype was seen only a few times. The chain is built from TRBV4-1 and TRBJ2-7, with 7 bases that match TRBD2. Germline CDR1 reads MGHRA; CDR2 reads YSYEKL. The CDR3 runs 17 residues. V trimming: 1 base; J trimming: 4 bases; junction bases outside the gene matches: 13. CDR3 loop: CASSQGSGRAGSYEQYF. The CDR3 nucleotides are TGCGCCAGCAGCCAAGGAAGTGGGAGGGCCGGGTCGTACGAGCAGTACTTC.

This clonotype has ten or more counts. This chain uses TRBV7-9 with TRBJ1-1; a weak D match, TRBD1 (5 bases). Germline CDR1 SEHNR, CDR2 FQNEAQ (reference sequence). Trimming pared 3 bases from V and 4 bases from J, leaving 9 bases between. The CDR3 extends over 13 amino acids. The CDR3 DNA reads as TGTGCCAGCAGCTTCTTCGGGGGCACTGAAGCTTTCTTT. Amino acid sequence: CASSFFGGTEAFF.

In its sample, this clonotype was seen a few times. The genes are TRBV27 and TRBJ1-5, with 10 bases identical to TRBD1. Trimming took 4 bases from V and 4 from J; bases not matched to a gene: 7. This CDR3 comprises 16 residues. Germline CDR1 and CDR2: MNHEY and SMNVEV (reference sequence). The CDR3 region has the DNA TGTGCCAGCAGTTCCCCCGGGACAGGGGCAAATCAGCCCCAGCATTTT. Its protein is CASSSPGTGANQPQHF.

V usage is TRBV2 and J usage is TRBJ2-3; D remains ambiguous. Germline lookup yields CDR1 SNHLY and CDR2 FYNNEI. This CDR3 has 15 amino acids. The V and J ends lost 6 bases and 0 bases respectively, with 13 bases between them. The CDR3 bases are TGTGCCAGCAGCCCCGGAGAGTCTAGCACAGATACGCAGTATTTT. It encodes CASSPGESSTDTQYF. Full variable domain (remainder filled in from reference TRBV2 and TRBJ2-3): EPEVTQTPSHQVTQMGQEVILRCVPISNHLYFYWYRQILGQKVEFLVSFYNNEISEKSEIFDDQFSVERPDGSNFTLKIRSTKLEDSAMYFCASSPGESSTDTQYFGPGTRLTVL.

This clonotype was counted only a few times. The DNA of the CDR3 is TGTGCCAGCAGCTCCTCAGGACTAGCGGGAGTAGGGGTAACCGGGGAGCTGTTTTTT. Residues: CASSSSGLAGVGVTGELFF. The chain carries TRBV11-2 and TRBJ2-2; 13 bases line up with TRBD2. The J segment lost 5 bases and the V segment lost 4 bases, leaving 13 bases of the junction unmatched. CDR3 length: 19 amino acids. Germline CDR1 and CDR2: SGHAT and FQNNGV.

A few counts support this clonotype. The chain is built from TRBV20-1 and TRBJ2-1; 10 nucleotides align to TRBD2. From germline, CDR1 is DFQATT and CDR2 SNEGSKA (reference sequence). This CDR3 has 17 residues. J gave up 7 bases and V 6 bases, and 18 bases lay outside the gene matches. The chain's CDR3 is CSADNRQGLAGDNEQFF. The CDR3 bases are TGCAGTGCCGATAATAGACAAGGGCTAGCGGGAGATAATGAGCAGTTCTTC.

CDR3 protein: CASAWGGHTEAFF. The CDR3, as DNA: TGTGCCAGCGCATGGGGGGGCCACACTGAAGCTTTCTTT. This chain joins TRBV6-1 and TRBJ1-1; D possibly corresponds to TRBD1 (6 bases). CDR1 and CDR2 (germline): MNHNS, SASEGT. This CDR3 spans 13 amino acids. Trimming cost V 8 bases and J 3 bases, with 13 bases left between them.

There are many counts of this clonotype. The V call is TRBV12-3 or TRBV12-4, the J call TRBJ2-7; unclear D gene. Trimming shortened V by 2 bases and J by 9 bases, and 11 bases separated the two germline ends. This CDR3 contains 12 residues. CDR3 residues: CASSLREEVQYV. The CDR3 nucleotides are TGTGCCAGCAGTTTACGAGAAGAGGTGCAGTACGTC.